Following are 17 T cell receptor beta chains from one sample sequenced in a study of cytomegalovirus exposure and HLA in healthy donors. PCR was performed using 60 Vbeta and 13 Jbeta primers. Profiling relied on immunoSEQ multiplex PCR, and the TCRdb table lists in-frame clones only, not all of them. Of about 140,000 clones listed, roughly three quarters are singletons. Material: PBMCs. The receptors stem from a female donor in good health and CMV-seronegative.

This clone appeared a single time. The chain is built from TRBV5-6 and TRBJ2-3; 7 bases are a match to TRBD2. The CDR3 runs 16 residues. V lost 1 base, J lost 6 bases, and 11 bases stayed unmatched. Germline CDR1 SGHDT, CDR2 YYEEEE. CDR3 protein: CASSLLSAGVHDTQYF. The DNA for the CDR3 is TGTGCCAGCAGCTTGCTGTCGGCGGGGGTTCATGATACGCAGTATTTT.

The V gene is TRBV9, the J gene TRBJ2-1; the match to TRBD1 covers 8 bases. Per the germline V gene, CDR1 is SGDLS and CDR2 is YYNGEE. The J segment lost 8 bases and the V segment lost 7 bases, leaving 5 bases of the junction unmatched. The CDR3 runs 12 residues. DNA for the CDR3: TGTGCCAGCGGGGACAGGTTCGATGAGCAGTTCTTC. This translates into CASGDRFDEQFF.

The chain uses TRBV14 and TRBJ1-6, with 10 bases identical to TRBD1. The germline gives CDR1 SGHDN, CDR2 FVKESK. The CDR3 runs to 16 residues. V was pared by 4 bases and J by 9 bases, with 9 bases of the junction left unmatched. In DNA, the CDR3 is TGTGCCAGCAGCCGCTACCGGGACAGGGGTAGTTCACCCCTCCACTTT. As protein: CASSRYRDRGSSPLHF.

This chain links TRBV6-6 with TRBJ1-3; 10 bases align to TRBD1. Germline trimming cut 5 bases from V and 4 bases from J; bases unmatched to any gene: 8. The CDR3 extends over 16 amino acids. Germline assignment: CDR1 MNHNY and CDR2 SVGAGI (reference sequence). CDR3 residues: CASSPQDRGDGNTIYF. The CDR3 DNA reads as TGTGCCAGCAGTCCACAGGACAGGGGGGACGGAAACACCATATATTTT.

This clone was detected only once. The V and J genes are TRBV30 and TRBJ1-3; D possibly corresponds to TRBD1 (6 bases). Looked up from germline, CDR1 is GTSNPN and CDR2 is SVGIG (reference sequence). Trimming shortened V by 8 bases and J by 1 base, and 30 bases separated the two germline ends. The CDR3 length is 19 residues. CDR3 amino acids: CAQLGGLQGTTKSGNTIYF. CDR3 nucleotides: TGTGCCCAACTAGGAGGTCTGCAGGGGACAACGAAGTCTGGAAACACCATATATTTT.

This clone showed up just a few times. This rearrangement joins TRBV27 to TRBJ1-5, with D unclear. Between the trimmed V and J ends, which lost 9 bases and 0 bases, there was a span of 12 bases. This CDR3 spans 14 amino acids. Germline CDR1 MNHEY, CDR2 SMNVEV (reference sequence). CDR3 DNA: TGTGCCAGTGGTATCAGGTATAGCAATCAGCCCCAGCATTTT. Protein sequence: CASGIRYSNQPQHF.

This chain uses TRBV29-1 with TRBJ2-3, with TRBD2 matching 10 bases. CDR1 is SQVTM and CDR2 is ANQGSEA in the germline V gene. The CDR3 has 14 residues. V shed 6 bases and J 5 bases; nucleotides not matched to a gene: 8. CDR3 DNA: TGCAGCGTGGTCCTAGCGGGAGTAGGAGATACGCAGTATTTT. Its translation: CSVVLAGVGDTQYF.

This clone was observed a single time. The CDR3 sequence is CASSDRDRGSEQYF. The CDR3 DNA follows: TGTGCCAGCAGTGATCGGGACAGGGGGTCCGAGCAGTACTTC. This sequence joins TRBV25-1 and TRBJ2-7, with 11 bases fitting TRBD1. J gave up 6 bases and V 3 bases, and 4 bases lay outside the gene matches. From germline, CDR1 is MGHDK and CDR2 SYGVNS. The CDR3 runs 14 residues.

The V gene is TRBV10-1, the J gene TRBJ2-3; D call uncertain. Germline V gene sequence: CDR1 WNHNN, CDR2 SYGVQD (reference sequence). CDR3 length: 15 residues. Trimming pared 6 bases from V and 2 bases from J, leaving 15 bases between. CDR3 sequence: CASSRGLSNTDTQYF. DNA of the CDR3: TGCGCCAGCAGCCGAGGCCTCTCGAACACAGATACGCAGTATTTT.

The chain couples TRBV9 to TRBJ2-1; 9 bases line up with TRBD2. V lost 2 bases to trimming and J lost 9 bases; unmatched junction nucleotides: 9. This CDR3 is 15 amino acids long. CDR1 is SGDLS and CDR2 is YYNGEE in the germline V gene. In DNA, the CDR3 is TGTGCCAGCAGCGTGGGTAGCGGGAGACATAGTGAGCAGTTCTTC. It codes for CASSVGSGRHSEQFF.

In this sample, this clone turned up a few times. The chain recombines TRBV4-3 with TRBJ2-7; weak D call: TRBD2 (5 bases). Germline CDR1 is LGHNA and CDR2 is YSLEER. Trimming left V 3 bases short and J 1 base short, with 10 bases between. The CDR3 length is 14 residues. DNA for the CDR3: TGCGCCAGCAGCCAGGCTCCGGGATCCTACGAGCAGTACTTC. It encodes CASSQAPGSYEQYF.

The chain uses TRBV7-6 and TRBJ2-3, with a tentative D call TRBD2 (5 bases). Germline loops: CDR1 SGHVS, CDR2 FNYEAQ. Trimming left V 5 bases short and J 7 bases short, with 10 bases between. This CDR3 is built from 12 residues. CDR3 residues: CASSLDGNTQYF. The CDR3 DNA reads TGTGCCAGCAGCCTGGACGGGAATACGCAGTATTTT.

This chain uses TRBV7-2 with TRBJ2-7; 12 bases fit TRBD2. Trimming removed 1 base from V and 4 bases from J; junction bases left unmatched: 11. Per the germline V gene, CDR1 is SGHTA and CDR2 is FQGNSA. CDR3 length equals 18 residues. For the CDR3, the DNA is TGTGCCAGCAGCTTAGAGCTTGGACTAGCGGGGCGTAGGTACGAGCAGTACTTC. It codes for CASSLELGLAGRRYEQYF.

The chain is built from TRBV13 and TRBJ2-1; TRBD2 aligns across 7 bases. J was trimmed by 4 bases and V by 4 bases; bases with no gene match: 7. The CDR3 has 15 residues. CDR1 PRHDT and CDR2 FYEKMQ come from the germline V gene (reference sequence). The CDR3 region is CASSSAGTIYNEQFF. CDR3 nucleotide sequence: TGTGCCAGCAGCTCCGCCGGGACTATTTACAATGAGCAGTTCTTC.

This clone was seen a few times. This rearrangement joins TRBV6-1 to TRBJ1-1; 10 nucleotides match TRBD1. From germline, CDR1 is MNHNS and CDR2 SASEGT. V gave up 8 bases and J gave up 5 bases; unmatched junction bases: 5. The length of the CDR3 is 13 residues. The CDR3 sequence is CASGDRGRTEAFF. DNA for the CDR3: TGTGCCAGCGGGGACAGGGGCAGGACTGAAGCTTTCTTT.

The CDR3 here is CASSPPVPESYEQYF. CDR3 DNA sequence: TGTGCCAGCTCACCACCAGTACCAGAATCCTACGAGCAGTACTTC. The V gene is TRBV18, the J gene TRBJ2-7; D call uncertain. The V gene's germline CDR1 is KGHSH and CDR2 LQKENI. Trimming pared 0 bases from V and 1 base from J, leaving 10 bases between. The CDR3 runs to 15 residues. Filled out from reference TRBV18 and TRBJ2-7, the complete variable domain reads NAGVMQNPRHLVRRRGQEARLRCSPMKGHSHVYWYRQLPEEGLKFMVYLQKENIIDESGMPKERFSAEFPKEGPSILRIQQVVRGDSAAYFCASSPPVPESYEQYFGPGTRLTVT.

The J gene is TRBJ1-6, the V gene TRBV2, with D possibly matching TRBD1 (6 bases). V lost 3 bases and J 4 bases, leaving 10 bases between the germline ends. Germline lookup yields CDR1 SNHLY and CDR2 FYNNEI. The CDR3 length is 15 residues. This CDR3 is CASSDQGWYNSPLHF. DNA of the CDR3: TGTGCCAGCAGTGACCAGGGGTGGTATAATTCACCCCTCCACTTT.